The sequence of this T cell receptor (beta chain) was determined in a study of spatial heterogeneity in lung cancer. Study overall: Raw sequencing reads included, on average, more than 9.5 appearances of each unique TCR and UMI combination.

In TCRdb, the 5' RACE reads were re-called with MiXCR into one record per CDR3 protein. The table has 4,900 or so distinct CDR3 sequences, over 20% seen once. Study-wide findings and caveats: How many expanded intratumoral alpha and beta TCRs were present tracked the tumor mutation count, which was a count of nonsynonymous mutations.

Relative to its sample, this clonotype is medium-sized. The antigen is unknown. CDR3 length: 17 residues. Germline V lookup: CDR1 SNHLY, CDR2 FYNNEI. The J segment lost 0 bases and the V segment lost 5 bases, leaving 8 bases of the junction unmatched. Time point: sample taken at primary tumor resection. The donors were fewer than 80 patients with non-small cell lung cancer that was early-stage and untreated. TCRs were sequenced from unsorted whole RNA of tumor, nontumor lung or PBMC. The chain joins TRBV2 to TRBJ2-4, with 9 bases aligning to TRBD1. The sequenced sample was lung tumor tissue, obtained at surgery. This clonotype originated in a male donor with early-stage non-small cell lung cancer. CDR3 region: CASSLQGAILAKNIQYF. CDR3 nucleotides: TGTGCCAGCAGTTTACAGGGGGCGATCCTAGCCAAAAACATTCAGTACTTC.